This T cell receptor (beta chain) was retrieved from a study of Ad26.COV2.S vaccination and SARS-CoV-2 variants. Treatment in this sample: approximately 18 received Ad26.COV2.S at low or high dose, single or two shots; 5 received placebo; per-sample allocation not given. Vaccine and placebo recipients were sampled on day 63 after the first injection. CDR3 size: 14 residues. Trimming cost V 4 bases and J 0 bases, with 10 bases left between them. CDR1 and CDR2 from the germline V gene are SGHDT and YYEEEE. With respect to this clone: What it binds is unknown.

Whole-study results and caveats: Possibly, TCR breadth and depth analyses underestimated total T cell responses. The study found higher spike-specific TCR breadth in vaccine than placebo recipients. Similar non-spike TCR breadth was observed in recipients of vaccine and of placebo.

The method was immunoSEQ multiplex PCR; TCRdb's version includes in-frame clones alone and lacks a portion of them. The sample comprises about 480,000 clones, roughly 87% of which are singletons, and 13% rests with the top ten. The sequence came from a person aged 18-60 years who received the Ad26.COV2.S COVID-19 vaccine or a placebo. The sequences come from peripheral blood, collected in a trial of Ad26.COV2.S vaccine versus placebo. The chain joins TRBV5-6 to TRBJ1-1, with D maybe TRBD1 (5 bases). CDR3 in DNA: TGTGCCAGCAGCCCGGGGGGGATGAACACTGAAGCTTTCTTT. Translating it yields CASSPGGMNTEAFF.